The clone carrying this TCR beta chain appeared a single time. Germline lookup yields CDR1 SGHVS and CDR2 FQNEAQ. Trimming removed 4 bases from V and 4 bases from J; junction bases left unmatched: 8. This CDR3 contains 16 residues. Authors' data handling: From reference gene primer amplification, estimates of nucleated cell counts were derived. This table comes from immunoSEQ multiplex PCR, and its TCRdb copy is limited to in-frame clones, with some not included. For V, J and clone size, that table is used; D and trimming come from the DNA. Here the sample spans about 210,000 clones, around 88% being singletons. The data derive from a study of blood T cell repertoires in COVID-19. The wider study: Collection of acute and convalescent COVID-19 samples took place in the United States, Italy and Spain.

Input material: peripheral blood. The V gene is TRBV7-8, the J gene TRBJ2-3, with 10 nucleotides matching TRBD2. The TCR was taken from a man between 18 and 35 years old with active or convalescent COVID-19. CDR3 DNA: TGTGCCAGCAGCTATCGGCGGCTAGCGGGAGCAGATACGCAGTATTTT. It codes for CASSYRRLAGADTQYF.